Below are 15 T cell receptor beta chains sequenced from a single sample in a study of T cell repertoires in cytomegalovirus infection (dated by TCRdb to the late 2010s). Reading the label with the study, this specimen's treatment or condition is: in vitro stimulation with specific CMV peptide epitopes to enrich CMV-specific T cells. Sequencing used an Illumina HiSeq 1500. TCRdb ran its own pipeline on the public reads, namely fastp trimming at Q25 and MiXCR clone calling, and kept in-frame beta chains. Here each entry gathers all rows of one CDR3 protein and keeps the most common genes and DNA. The sample has 900,000 to 950,000 distinct CDR3 sequences on record, less than 40% of them singletons. 11% to 15% of the sample is taken by the ten largest. These receptors have no known antigen. The sample was cultured CD8+ T cells from PBMCs, taken from culture after CMV antigen stimulation. The receptor source for this set is a human donor in good health (CMV status not recorded). Some clones in this sample may be carry-over from other donors' samples.

This chain uses TRBV6-5 with TRBJ1-2; a weak D match, TRBD1 (5 bases). The CDR3 consists of 11 residues. Germline V gene data show CDR1 as MNHEY and CDR2 as SVGAGI. Trimming removed 2 bases at V and 8 bases at J, with 6 bases between. The CDR3 sequence is CASSYGTGYTF. The CDR3 DNA sequence: TGTGCCAGCAGTTACGGGACGGGCTACACCTTC.

This clonotype has only a few counts. The V and J genes are TRBV5-1 and TRBJ1-1, with a possible D match to TRBD1 (5 bases). Germline CDR1 and CDR2: SGHRS and YFSETQ. The CDR3 is 16 residues long. V lost 0 bases to trimming and J lost 7 bases, with 19 bases between them. The CDR3 DNA follows: TGCGCCAGCAGCTTGGCCACTCAGGGTGGGGCGGTTGAAGCTTTCTTT. This sequence encodes CASSLATQGGAVEAFF.

The J gene is TRBJ1-2, the V gene TRBV10-3, with 7 bases aligning to TRBD1. Germline V gene data show CDR1 as ENHRY and CDR2 as SYGVKD. Unmatched junction bases numbered 16, after V lost 7 bases and J lost 5 bases. The CDR3 is made up of 16 amino acids. CDR3 DNA sequence: TGTGCCATCATATTCGGTACCGGGGACAGATCATATGGCTACACCTTC. Protein: CAIIFGTGDRSYGYTF.

The rearrangement joins TRBV4-1 to TRBJ1-5; D is unclear. Trimming pared 4 bases from V and 3 bases from J, leaving 13 bases between. Germline V gene data show CDR1 as MGHRA and CDR2 as YSYEKL. The CDR3 loop spans 15 amino acids. CDR3 in DNA: TGCGCCAGCAGCCCGATCCTCGATCCCAATCAGCCCCAGCATTTT. Protein: CASSPILDPNQPQHF.

A few counts support this clonotype. The gene calls are TRBV4-3 and TRBJ1-5; possibly TRBD1 for D (5 bases). Deletions cut 7 bases from V and 4 bases from J, with 20 bases between. The CDR3 is 16 residues long. Germline-derived CDR1 and CDR2 are LGHNA and YSLEER. The CDR3 sequence is CASTTEWGDKNQPQHF. The CDR3 region has the DNA TGCGCCAGCACCACCGAATGGGGCGACAAAAATCAGCCCCAGCATTTT.

The genes are TRBV24-1 and TRBJ2-5; D remains unclear. The CDR3 totals 13 residues. The V and J ends lost 1 base and 4 bases respectively, with 6 bases between them. The germline V gene encodes CDR1 KGHDR and CDR2 SFDVKD. This CDR3 is CATSDFVGETQYF. CDR3 nucleotides: TGTGCCACCAGTGATTTTGTAGGAGAGACCCAGTACTTC.

This clonotype was observed a handful of times. An end of the junction differs from the germline gene, which may be a read error. V and J are TRBV7-9 and TRBJ1-1; 8 bases align to TRBD1. Germline CDR1 and CDR2: SEHNR and FQNEAQ (reference sequence). The CDR3 has 14 residues. CDR3 sequence reads: CASSLVRGRPNAFF. CDR3 sequence (DNA): TGTGCCAGCAGTTTAGTCAGGGGGCGACCGAACGCTTTCTTT.

There are a few counts of this clonotype. This chain joins TRBV6-1 and TRBJ2-5; weak D call: TRBD1 (6 bases). The germline V and J ends were trimmed by 1 base and 5 bases, with 17 bases remaining between them. The germline V gene encodes CDR1 MNHNS and CDR2 SASEGT. The CDR3 runs 16 residues. CDR3 region: CASSEVWGRGLETQYF. The CDR3 DNA is TGTGCCAGCAGTGAAGTTTGGGGAAGGGGGTTGGAGACCCAGTACTTC.

Remarks on this clonotype: A much larger clonotype is one base distant, so this may be a read error. The V and J genes are TRBV7-3 and TRBJ1-5; weak D call: TRBD1 (6 bases). Trimming cost V 8 bases and J 4 bases, with 18 bases left between them. The germline gives CDR1 SGHTA, CDR2 FQGTGA. This CDR3 is built from 15 residues. CDR3 bases: TGTGCCAGCCGCCTAACGGGGGCCGATAATCAGCCCCAGCATTTT. Translating it yields CASRLTGADNQPQHF.

In this sample, this clonotype turned up a few times. V and J are TRBV27 and TRBJ1-2, with D possibly TRBD1 on 6 matching bases. The CDR3 has 15 amino acids. The V end lost 3 bases, the J end lost 6 bases, and 17 bases lay between the germline ends. Germline CDR1 reads MNHEY; CDR2 reads SMNVEV (reference sequence). The CDR3 region has the DNA TGTGCCAGCAGTTTTCTGCCAGGGGATACGAATGGCTACACCTTC. Encoded protein: CASSFLPGDTNGYTF.

This clonotype has ten or more counts. The gene calls are TRBV7-2 and TRBJ2-7; 7 nucleotides line up with TRBD1. Per germline, CDR1 SGHTA and CDR2 FQGNSA. The V segment lost 2 bases and the J segment 7 bases; nucleotides outside the gene matches: 5. This CDR3 has 13 residues. The CDR3, as DNA: TGTGCCAGCAGCTTAAACAGGGGTGAAGAGCAGTACTTC. It encodes CASSLNRGEEQYF.

This clonotype came up a few times. For the CDR3, the DNA is TGTGCCAGCAGTTTAGCCCCTCTAAATGAGCAGTTCTTC. It is translated as CASSLAPLNEQFF. The chain joins TRBV27 to TRBJ2-1; D is ambiguous. Trimming left V 2 bases short and J 7 bases short, with 9 bases between. Germline values: CDR1 MNHEY, CDR2 SMNVEV (reference sequence). The CDR3 is made up of 13 amino acids.

This chain joins TRBV9 and TRBJ1-3; the D is unclear. The CDR3 has 14 amino acids. V was clipped by 4 bases and J by 7 bases, with 15 bases between them. Germline V lookup: CDR1 SGDLS, CDR2 YYNGEE. CDR3 sequence (DNA): TGTGCCAGCAGCAGGAGGGAAATCACGAACACCATATATTTT. Encoded protein: CASSRREITNTIYF.

This chain uses TRBV14 with TRBJ2-1, with TRBD2 matching 12 bases. The germline V gene has CDR1 SGHDN and CDR2 FVKESK. Losses at the gene ends were 1 base for V and 12 bases for J; bases not matched to a gene: 16. This CDR3 has 18 amino acids. DNA for the CDR3: TGTGCCAGCAGCCAAGGGCCTAGCGGGGGGGCGATGGTTGGCGTGCAGTTCTTC. It yields the protein CASSQGPSGGAMVGVQFF.

The chain links TRBV27 to TRBJ1-1; a weak D match, TRBD1 (5 bases). Per the germline V gene, CDR1 is MNHEY and CDR2 is SMNVEV (reference sequence). The CDR3 consists of 14 residues. Trimming removed 7 bases from V and 7 bases from J, with 19 bases in between. The DNA for the CDR3 is TGTGCCAGCAAGTTCGGGACCTTGGGAGGTGAAGCTTTCTTT. This sequence encodes CASKFGTLGGEAFF.